This entry features one T cell receptor (beta chain) sequence. This specimen comes from a study of blood T cell repertoires in COVID-19. Study summary: PBMCs, B-cell-depleted T cells, or T cells provided the cDNA or gDNA that made up the material.

CDR1 and CDR2 (germline): LNHDA, SQIVND (reference sequence). Trimming cost V 5 bases and J 0 bases; bases outside gene matches: 4. CDR3 size: 15 residues. Seattle enrolled patients during active infection and tracked them longitudinally. Sequencing used immunoSEQ multiplex PCR; TCRdb keeps in-frame clones, though not all of them. This table holds 270,000 or so clones, 70% to 90% found once. Sequenced: peripheral blood. The origin of this receptor is a woman in her twenties or thirties with COVID-19, enrolled during active disease. This rearrangement joins TRBV19 to TRBJ1-1; 9 bases match TRBD1. In DNA, the CDR3 is TGTGCCAGTAGTCCCGGGACAGGGCTGAACACTGAAGCTTTCTTT. Translated: CASSPGTGLNTEAFF. The variable domain in full, with the rest retrieved from reference TRBV19 and TRBJ1-1, is DGGITQSPKYLFRKEGQNVTLSCEQNLNHDAMYWYRQDPGQGLRLIYYSQIVNDFQKGDIAEGYSVSREKKESFPLTVTSAQKNPTAFYLCASSPGTGLNTEAFFGQGTRLTVV.